This T cell receptor beta chain derives from a study of blood T cell repertoires in COVID-19. The table came from immunoSEQ multiplex PCR; TCRdb's copy has only in-frame clones and leaves some out. The sample includes some 220,000 clones, about four fifths seen only once; the top ten take about 1.3%. Germline V lookup: CDR1 SGDLS, CDR2 YYNGEE. The V gene end was trimmed by 0 bases and the J gene end by 1 base; junction bases not matched to a gene: 1. This CDR3 has 15 residues. Sequencing used PBMCs or T cells enriched from blood (not recorded which). This TCR derives from a woman between 40 and 50 years old with acute COVID-19. V is TRBV9 and J is TRBJ1-5; 7 bases are a match to TRBD1. CDR3 sequence: CASSVEQGSNQPQHF. In nucleotides, the CDR3 is TGTGCCAGCAGCGTAGAACAGGGGAGCAATCAGCCCCAGCATTTT.